This is a list of T cell receptor beta chains from one sample in a study of blood T cell repertoires in COVID-19. Clones were read by immunoSEQ multiplex PCR, and TCRdb kept only the in-frame ones, dropping some. In the table there are about 480,000 clones, 75% to 90% of which are singletons. The sequencing sample was made of PBMCs or T cells enriched from blood (not recorded which). The receptor set was obtained from a woman aged 55-70 years who had recovered from COVID-19. Both conserved end residues are part of each CDR3. A D gene is named only where the DNA matches it firmly. Only some rows state a clone size, as once, few, many or a class for expanded clones.

d_gene	j_gene	abundance	v_gene	CDR3aa	CDR3nt
TRBD2	TRBJ2-1	NA	TRBV5-1	CASSLYFPLAGGANEQFF	TGCGCCAGCAGCTTGTACTTCCCACTAGCGGGGGGGGCTAATGAGCAGTTCTTC
TRBD1	TRBJ2-1	once	TRBV2	CASNDRTGGFNEQFF	TGTGCCAGCAACGACAGGACAGGGGGCTTCAATGAGCAGTTCTTC
TRBD2	TRBJ2-7	NA	TRBV19	CASSPTGTSGVEQYF	TGTGCCAGTAGTCCAACCGGGACTAGCGGGGTCGAGCAGTACTTC
TRBD2	TRBJ2-5	few	TRBV7-2	CASSLGGGQETQYF	TGTGCCAGCAGCTTAGGGGGGGGCCAAGAGACCCAGTACTTC
NA	TRBJ2-1	NA	TRBV7-6	CASSALGGYNEQFF	TGTGCCAGCAGCGCTCTCGGAGGGTACAATGAGCAGTTCTTC
TRBD1	TRBJ2-5	once	TRBV29-1	CSVGGTGGKTQYF	TGCAGCGTTGGCGGGACAGGTGGAAAGACCCAGTACTTC
NA	TRBJ1-6	NA	TRBV25-1	CASSPRGGGLAPLHF	TGTGCCAGCAGCCCCCGAGGCGGCGGTTTGGCACCCCTCCACTTT
NA	TRBJ1-1	NA	TRBV16	CASNRQANTEAFF	TGTGCCAGCAATCGACAGGCGAACACTGAAGCTTTCTTT
NA	TRBJ2-3	NA	TRBV2	CASSSSTDTQYF	TGTGCCAGCAGTTCTAGCACAGATACGCAGTATTTT
NA	TRBJ1-3	NA	TRBV30	CAWSVPRAGSGNTIYF	TGTGCCTGGAGTGTACCCAGGGCTGGTTCTGGAAACACCATATATTTT
TRBD1	TRBJ2-3	NA	TRBV28	CASNTGGRNTQYF	TGTGCCAGCAATACAGGGGGTAGAAATACGCAGTATTTT
NA	TRBJ2-7	NA	TRBV7-9	CASSLGPTDRQYEQYF	TGTGCCAGCAGCTTGGGTCCTACGGACAGACAATACGAGCAGTACTTC
NA	TRBJ2-7	NA	TRBV10-1	CASSSGHLRDYEQYF	TGCGCCAGCAGTTCGGGACACCTGAGGGACTACGAGCAGTACTTC
NA	TRBJ1-5	once	TRBV24-1	CATSDSDSNQPQHF	TGTGCCACCAGCGACAGCGATAGCAATCAGCCCCAGCATTTT
NA	TRBJ1-5	once	TRBV7-8	CASSQLGVGQPQHF	TGTGCCAGCAGCCAGTTGGGAGTTGGCCAGCCCCAGCATTTT
TRBD1	TRBJ1-2	NA	TRBV5-1	CASSLGQGHGYTF	TGCGCCAGCAGCTTGGGACAGGGACATGGCTACACCTTC
TRBD2	TRBJ2-1	few	TRBV29-1	CSAESLAGEWNEQFF	TGCAGCGCTGAGAGTCTAGCGGGGGAATGGAATGAGCAGTTCTTC
TRBD1	TRBJ1-1	NA	TRBV5-1	CASSPGQGATEAFF	TGCGCCAGCAGCCCGGGACAGGGGGCAACTGAAGCTTTCTTT
TRBD1	TRBJ1-5	NA	TRBV6-2/TRBV6-3	CASSYGTGAWQPQHF	TGTGCCAGCAGTTACGGGACAGGGGCATGGCAGCCCCAGCATTTT
NA	TRBJ1-6	NA	TRBV5-1	CASSFGWAGIGSYNSPLHF	TGCGCCAGCAGCTTTGGGTGGGCGGGCATCGGCTCCTATAATTCACCCCTCCACTTT
TRBD1	TRBJ2-7	NA	TRBV29-1	CSAQPGTGAYEQYF	TGCAGCGCCCAACCCGGGACAGGGGCCTACGAGCAGTACTTC
NA	TRBJ2-7	NA	TRBV5-1	CASSGQGREQYF	TGCGCCAGCAGCGGGCAGGGGAGAGAGCAGTACTTC
NA	TRBJ2-2	NA	TRBV5-6	CASSLISDGSNTGELFF	TGTGCCAGCAGCCTAATAAGCGACGGTTCGAACACCGGGGAGCTGTTTTTT
NA	TRBJ2-2	few	TRBV10-1	CASSERGVFPGELFF	TGCGCCAGCAGTGAGAGGGGTGTTTTTCCCGGGGAGCTGTTTTTT
TRBD1	TRBJ1-4	NA	TRBV18	CASSSRQGTNEKLFF	TGTGCCAGCTCATCTCGACAGGGTACTAATGAAAAACTGTTTTTT
TRBD1	TRBJ1-6	NA	TRBV19	CASRQGNNSPLHF	TGTGCCAGTAGACAGGGGAATAATTCACCCCTCCACTTT
NA	TRBJ1-1	NA	TRBV14	CASSQLIWQAFF	TGTGCCAGCAGCCAATTGATTTGGCAGGCTTTCTTT
TRBD2	TRBJ2-1	NA	TRBV6-4	CASSLAGGRNEQFF	TGTGCCAGCAGCTTAGCGGGGGGGCGCAATGAGCAGTTCTTC
TRBD1	TRBJ1-6	NA	TRBV5-4	CASSTPTGDDNSPLHF	TGTGCCAGCAGCACGCCGACAGGGGACGATAATTCACCCCTCCACTTT
NA	TRBJ1-4	few	TRBV29-1	CSVCRTQGEKLFF	TGCAGCGTTTGTAGGACACAAGGGGAAAAACTGTTTTTT
NA	TRBJ1-3	NA	TRBV2	CASRPGQGIAAGKLTNTIYF	TGTGCCAGCAGACCGGGCCAGGGAATTGCTGCTGGGAAGCTGACAAACACCATATATTTT
NA	TRBJ1-4	NA	TRBV5-1	CASSKTTTNEKLFF	TGCGCCAGCAGCAAGACAACAACTAATGAAAAACTGTTTTTT
TRBD1	TRBJ1-2	once	TRBV6-4	CAPRAGGFLNYGYTF	TGTGCCCCCCGGGCAGGGGGCTTTTTAAACTATGGCTACACCTTC
TRBD1	TRBJ1-1	NA	TRBV28	CASITGVTEAFF	TGTGCCAGCATCACAGGGGTAACTGAAGCTTTCTTT
NA	TRBJ1-4	NA	TRBV28	CASISPSGGIREKLFF	TGTGCCAGCATCTCCCCCTCTGGAGGTATTAGGGAAAAACTGTTTTTT
TRBD1	TRBJ2-2	NA	TRBV3-1/TRBV3-2	CASSPSWTGLELFF	TGTGCCAGCAGCCCAAGTTGGACAGGGCTGGAGCTGTTTTTT